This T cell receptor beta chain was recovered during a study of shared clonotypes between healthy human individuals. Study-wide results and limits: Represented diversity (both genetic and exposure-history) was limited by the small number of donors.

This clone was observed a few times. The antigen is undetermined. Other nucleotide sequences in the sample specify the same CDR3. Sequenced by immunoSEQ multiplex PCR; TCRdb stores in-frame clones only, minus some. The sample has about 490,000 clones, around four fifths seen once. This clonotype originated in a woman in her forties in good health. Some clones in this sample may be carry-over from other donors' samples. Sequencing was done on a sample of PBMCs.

The CDR3 bases are TGTGCCAGTAGTATTGGAGGGTCCGGAAACACCATATATTTT. It specifies CASSIGGSGNTIYF. The V and J genes are TRBV19 and TRBJ1-3; no definite D call. CDR3 length equals 14 residues. Germline lookup yields CDR1 LNHDA and CDR2 SQIVND (reference sequence). Trimming took 3 bases from V and 4 from J, leaving 10 bases between them.